This TCR beta chain originates from a study of blood T cell repertoires in COVID-19 (dated by TCRdb to between 2020 and 2021). Broadly, across the study: Collaborator samples came from the United States, Italy and Spain and covered acute and convalescent phases of COVID-19. Deeply sampled blood TCRbeta repertoires from subjects exposed to, actively infected with, or recovered from COVID-19 were included in the dataset. A freely available public database, intended as a resource for researchers studying the immune response to SARS-CoV-2, is where the repertoires were released. The samples were drawn from two sources: the first 160 participants of the ongoing ImmuneRACE study, and 1,254 subjects contributed by 6 global collaborators. Sample metadata almost always included a de-identified subject ID, COVID-19 status, age in years and sex. The material from the prospective study consisted of cDNA or gDNA derived from T cells, B-cell-depleted T cells, or PBMCs. HLA class I and class II types, where available, came from metadata supplied by the sample provider rather than from assay-based typing.

The collaborating institutions used their own protocols to collect whole blood in K2EDTA tubes. For TCRbeta analysis, collaborators shipped samples as frozen whole blood, isolated PBMCs, or DNA extracted from either of those sample types. To note about this clone: Its antigen specificity is not known. One base away there is no much larger clone; base qualities are not given.

For CDR1 and CDR2, the germline V gene lists SGDLS and YYNGEE. The cysteine opens and the phenylalanine closes a CDR3 of 14 amino acids. Just the 42-base CDR3 DNA is kept, in frame starting at base 1. V drops 3 bases and J drops 3 bases, leaving 9 bases in between. TCRbeta CDR3 regions were amplified from genomic DNA using the immunoSEQ Assay, a bias-controlled multiplex PCR. For the original study's pipeline: The number of nucleated cells in each sample was estimated by amplification of reference gene primers within the assay. To quantify the absolute abundance of each unique TCRbeta CDR3 rearrangement, sequence reads were collapsed and filtered. Productive Simpson clonality was computed per sample as the square root of Simpson's diversity index over productive rearrangements. Not all clones reach the TCRdb copy of this immuneACCESS table, which keeps in-frame sequences only. Checked studies attribute under half of the gap to unresolved V genes and leave the rest unexplained. From that table come the V and J calls and clone size; the DNA was used to work out D and trimming. Here the sample has under 150,000 clones; about 89% occur a single time. The top ten constitute roughly 18% of the sample.

Results the study describes overall, beyond this receptor: How much clinical and demographic metadata was included differed by source and by participant, and the metadata was provided uncurated.

The TCR sequence derives from a man aged 45-65 years with active or convalescent COVID-19. Material: peripheral blood. The V and J segments used are TRBV9 and TRBJ2-2; matching of 6 bases hints at TRBD2 as the D gene. The CDR3 amino acid sequence is: CASSEGLYTGELFF. The nucleotide sequence is given as TGTGCCAGCAGCGAGGGACTTTACACCGGGGAGCTGTTTTTT.